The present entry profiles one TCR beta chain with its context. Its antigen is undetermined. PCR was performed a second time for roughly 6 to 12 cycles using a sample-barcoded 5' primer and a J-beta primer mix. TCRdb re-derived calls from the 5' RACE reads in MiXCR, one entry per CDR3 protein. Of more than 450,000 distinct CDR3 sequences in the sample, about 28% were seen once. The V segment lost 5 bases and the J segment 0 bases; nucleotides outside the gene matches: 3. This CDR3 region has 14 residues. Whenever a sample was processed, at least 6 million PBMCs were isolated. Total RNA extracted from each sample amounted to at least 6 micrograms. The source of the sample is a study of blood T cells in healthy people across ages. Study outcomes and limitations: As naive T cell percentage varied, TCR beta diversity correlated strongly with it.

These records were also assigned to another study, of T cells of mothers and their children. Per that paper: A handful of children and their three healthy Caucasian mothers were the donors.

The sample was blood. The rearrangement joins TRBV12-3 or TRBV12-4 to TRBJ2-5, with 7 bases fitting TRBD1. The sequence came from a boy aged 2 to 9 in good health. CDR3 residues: CASSTTGNQETQYF. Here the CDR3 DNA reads TGTGCCAGCAGTACGACAGGGAACCAAGAGACCCAGTACTTC.